This T cell receptor beta chain was documented in a study of blood T cell repertoires in COVID-19. Study-wide context: There were acute and convalescent COVID-19 samples, and they came from the United States, Italy and Spain. In each case, the material was cDNA or gDNA derived from T cells, B-cell-depleted T cells, or PBMCs.

The CDR3 covers 17 residues. Germline values: CDR1 LNHDA, CDR2 SQIVND (reference sequence). The junction had 12 bases not matched to a gene; V was cut back by 3 bases and J by 3 bases. Per the original methods: Using reference gene primer amplification, nucleated cell counts were estimated. Using immunoSEQ multiplex PCR, the repertoire was profiled, and TCRdb retains in-frame clones only, with some absent. V and J calls and clone size are as listed in that table; D and trimming were resolved from the DNA. The data hold about 260,000 clones, with approximately 90% observed a single time. This chain uses TRBV19 with TRBJ1-2, with 8 bases that match TRBD1. Sequencing input: peripheral blood. This receptor was identified in a man in his sixties who had recovered from COVID-19. The CDR3 sequence: CASSIGGPGGLDYGYTF. The CDR3 DNA reads as TGTGCCAGTAGTATTGGAGGGCCAGGGGGCTTGGACTATGGCTACACCTTC.